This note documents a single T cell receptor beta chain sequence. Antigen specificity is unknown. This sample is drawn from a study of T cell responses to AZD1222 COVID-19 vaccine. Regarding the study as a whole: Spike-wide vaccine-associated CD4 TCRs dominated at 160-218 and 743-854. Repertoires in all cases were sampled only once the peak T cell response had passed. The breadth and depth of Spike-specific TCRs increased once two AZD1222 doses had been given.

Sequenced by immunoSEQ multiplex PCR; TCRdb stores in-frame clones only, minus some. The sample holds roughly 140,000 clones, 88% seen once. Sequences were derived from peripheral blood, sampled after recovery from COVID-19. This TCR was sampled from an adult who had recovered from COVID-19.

CDR3 in DNA: TGTGCCAGCAGCTTAGTTCGGGGGGGGTCCTCCTACGAGCAGTACTTC. It is translated as CASSLVRGGSSYEQYF. The rearrangement uses TRBV7-6 and TRBJ2-7; TRBD2 matches 8 bases. V gave up 1 base and J gave up 0 bases; unmatched junction bases: 5. Per the germline V gene, CDR1 is SGHVS and CDR2 is FNYEAQ. There are 16 residues in the CDR3.